The 25 T cell receptor beta chains below were found in one sample sequenced in a study of Ad26.COV2.S vaccination and SARS-CoV-2 variants. Specified treatment: some 19 received Ad26.COV2.S at low or high dose, single or two shots; 5 received placebo; per-sample allocation not given. The study sampled participants on day 63 after the first vaccine or placebo injection. The protocol was immunoSEQ multiplex PCR, while the TCRdb copy is restricted to in-frame clones and leaves out a portion. Altogether about 480,000 clones are present, 87% being singletons, with the ten largest covering roughly 13%. The sample was peripheral blood, taken in a trial of Ad26.COV2.S vaccine versus placebo. These receptors were taken from a person between 18 and 59 years old who received the Ad26.COV2.S COVID-19 vaccine or a placebo.

The chain is built from TRBV28 and TRBJ2-4; 8 bases are a match to TRBD2. J was trimmed by 7 bases and V by 1 base; bases with no gene match: 0. The V gene's germline CDR1 is MDHEN and CDR2 SYDVKM. This CDR3 is 13 amino acids long. The CDR3 spells CASSLSSGNIQYF. CDR3 DNA sequence: TGTGCCAGCAGTTTATCTAGCGGGAACATTCAGTACTTC.

The V gene is TRBV5-1, the J gene TRBJ2-3; 10 nucleotides line up with TRBD2. This CDR3 has 14 residues. CDR1 SGHRS and CDR2 YFSETQ come from the germline V gene. V shed 4 bases and J 3 bases; nucleotides not matched to a gene: 2. This CDR3 reads CASSRTSGTDTQYF. The DNA for the CDR3 is TGCGCCAGCAGCCGGACTAGCGGTACAGATACGCAGTATTTT.

The CDR3 sequence is CASRDPPSYEQYF. Here the CDR3 DNA reads TGCGCCAGCCGGGACCCACCTTCCTACGAGCAGTACTTC. The J gene is TRBJ2-7, the V gene TRBV5-1, with D possibly being TRBD1 or TRBD2 (5 bases each). Germline V gene sequence: CDR1 SGHRS, CDR2 YFSETQ. V dropped 7 bases and J dropped 1 base, with 12 bases sitting between them. The CDR3 sequence is 13 residues long.

This chain uses TRBV5-1 with TRBJ2-1; D gene ambiguous. Germline V gene sequence: CDR1 SGHRS, CDR2 YFSETQ. The CDR3 totals 16 residues. V shed 0 bases and J shed 6 bases, with 16 bases lying between them. The CDR3 sequence: CASSLGRTRWGNEQFF. The CDR3, as DNA: TGCGCCAGCAGCTTGGGACGTACGCGGTGGGGCAATGAGCAGTTCTTC.

This clone has only a few counts. J is TRBJ2-2 and V is TRBV30, with 7 bases identical to TRBD1. The J segment lost 3 bases and the V segment lost 0 bases, leaving 7 bases of the junction unmatched. Germline V gene data show CDR1 as GTSNPN and CDR2 as SVGIG (reference sequence). The CDR3 is made up of 16 amino acids. The CDR3 bases are TGTGCCTGGAGTGTAGGGGGCAGGACCTACACCGGGGAGCTGTTTTTT. Its translation: CAWSVGGRTYTGELFF.

The CDR3 protein is CASGPQRGNEKLFF. The CDR3, as DNA: TGTGCCAGCGGCCCACAGAGGGGTAATGAAAAACTGTTTTTT. This rearrangement joins TRBV9 to TRBJ1-4, with a possible D match to TRBD1 (5 bases). CDR3 length: 14 amino acids. Germline V gene data show CDR1 as SGDLS and CDR2 as YYNGEE. The germline V and J ends were trimmed by 7 bases and 4 bases, with 14 bases remaining between them.

The CDR3: CASSYPQGVSGNTIYF. The CDR3 DNA sequence: TGTGCCAGCAGTTACCCTCAGGGGGTCTCTGGAAACACCATATATTTT. The chain joins TRBV6-6 to TRBJ1-3, with 7 bases aligning to TRBD1. The CDR3 loop spans 16 amino acids. Unmatched junction bases numbered 4, after V lost 2 bases and J lost 0 bases. Germline CDR1 is MNHNY and CDR2 is SVGAGI (reference sequence).

Worth noting for this clone: This same CDR3 is encoded by further DNA sequences in the sample. This chain joins TRBV6-5 and TRBJ2-7; TRBD2 is a possible D gene (5 bases). Per the germline V gene, CDR1 is MNHEY and CDR2 is SVGAGI. CDR3 length: 12 residues. Trimming removed 5 bases at V and 3 bases at J, with 8 bases between. CDR3 region: CASSRGSYEQYF. Written as DNA, the CDR3 is TGTGCCAGCAGTCGGGGTAGCTACGAGCAGTACTTC.

The chain is built from TRBV7-8 and TRBJ2-7; D gene unclear. The CDR3 is made up of 13 amino acids. The V and J ends lost 2 bases and 7 bases respectively, with 12 bases between them. Germline assignment: CDR1 SGHVS and CDR2 FQNEAQ. CDR3 nucleotide sequence: TGTGCCAGCAGCTTACGCGAGCTTGGGGAGCAGTACTTC. As protein: CASSLRELGEQYF. Supplemented by reference TRBV7-8 and TRBJ2-7, the full variable domain reads GAGVSQSPRYKVAKRGQDVALRCDPISGHVSLFWYQQALGQGPEFLTYFQNEAQLDKSGLPSDRFFAERPEGSVSTLKIQRTQQEDSAVYLCASSLRELGEQYFGPGTRLTVT.

This clone was found a few times. The chain uses TRBV11-2 and TRBJ1-3, with a tentative D call TRBD1 (5 bases). The CDR3 totals 13 residues. The V gene lost 5 bases and the J gene lost 7 bases, with 12 bases spanning the gap. CDR1 is SGHAT and CDR2 is FQNNGV in the germline V gene. CDR3 coding DNA: TGTGCCAGCAGCCCAGGGAGCCGGAACACCATATATTTT. Translated, it gives CASSPGSRNTIYF. The full variable domain, rest sourced from reference TRBV11-2 and TRBJ1-3, is EAGVAQSPRYKIIEKRQSVAFWCNPISGHATLYWYQQILGQGPKLLIQFQNNGVVDDSQLPKDRFSAERLKGVDSTLKIQPAKLEDSAVYLCASSPGSRNTIYFGEGSWLTVV.

This chain joins TRBV19 and TRBJ1-4; a possible D gene is TRBD1 (5 bases). Looked up from germline, CDR1 is LNHDA and CDR2 is SQIVND (reference sequence). This CDR3 comprises 14 residues. V lost 8 bases, J lost 6 bases, and 16 bases lay in between. CDR3 residues: CASGIQGGDEKLFF. For the CDR3, the DNA is TGTGCCAGTGGAATTCAGGGAGGAGATGAAAAACTGTTTTTT.

This chain joins TRBV4-1 and TRBJ2-7; no definite D call. V was trimmed by 2 bases and J by 10 bases, leaving 15 bases between them. CDR3 length: 13 amino acids. Germline values: CDR1 MGHRA, CDR2 YSYEKL. In DNA form, the CDR3 reads TGCGCCAGCAGCCAACGCCCACAAACAGAACAGTACTTC. Protein: CASSQRPQTEQYF.

This chain connects TRBV11-2 to TRBJ2-1, with 9 bases identical to TRBD2. Trimming at V came to 3 bases and at J to 1 base, leaving 10 bases not matched to a gene. This CDR3 has 18 residues. The germline gives CDR1 SGHAT, CDR2 FQNNGV. The DNA for the CDR3 is TGTGCCAGCAGCTTCAGTAGCGGGAGAGTCGGGTCCTACAATGAGCAGTTCTTC. Protein product: CASSFSSGRVGSYNEQFF. Complete variable domain (other parts from reference TRBV11-2 and TRBJ2-1): EAGVAQSPRYKIIEKRQSVAFWCNPISGHATLYWYQQILGQGPKLLIQFQNNGVVDDSQLPKDRFSAERLKGVDSTLKIQPAKLEDSAVYLCASSFSSGRVGSYNEQFFGPGTRLTVL.

This sequence joins TRBV2 and TRBJ1-2, with TRBD1 identical over 7 bases. J lost 4 bases, V lost 6 bases, and 5 bases had no gene match. Germline CDR1 is SNHLY and CDR2 is FYNNEI. This CDR3 region has 13 residues. CDR3 bases: TGTGCCAGCAGGCGACAGGGATCCTATGGCTACACCTTC. It encodes CASRRQGSYGYTF.

The chain employs TRBV4-2 and TRBJ1-5, with a weak D call TRBD1 (6 bases). Germline CDR1 and CDR2: LGHNA and YNFKEQ. The CDR3 runs to 16 residues. V shed 3 bases and J shed 3 bases, with 15 bases lying between them. The CDR3 reads CASSHEQGVNNQPQHF. The DNA for the CDR3 is TGTGCCAGCAGCCATGAACAGGGAGTTAACAATCAGCCCCAGCATTTT.

V is TRBV28 and J is TRBJ2-5; maybe TRBD1 (6 bases). CDR3 length: 12 residues. CDR1 is MDHEN, CDR2 SYDVKM, per germline. V was clipped by 6 bases and J by 4 bases, with 9 bases between them. The chain's CDR3 is CASRQGRETQYF. CDR3 sequence (DNA): TGTGCCAGCAGACAGGGTCGAGAGACCCAGTACTTC.

The J gene is TRBJ2-7, the V gene TRBV28; no clear D gene. The CDR3 has 16 residues. V lost 7 bases, J lost 0 bases, and 19 bases lay in between. Germline assignment: CDR1 MDHEN and CDR2 SYDVKM. In DNA form, the CDR3 reads TGTGCCAGCACCTCCGGTCTGGGGTTTAGCTCCTACGAGCAGTACTTC. Residues: CASTSGLGFSSYEQYF. Looking up the rest from reference TRBV28 and TRBJ2-7 gives the full variable domain: DVKVTQSSRYLVKRTGEKVFLECVQDMDHENMFWYRQDPGLGLRLIYFSYDVKMKEKGDIPEGYSVSREKKERFSLILESASTNQTSMYLCASTSGLGFSSYEQYFGPGTRLTVT.

As DNA, the CDR3 is TGTGCCAGCAGCTCCCACCAGAGCCGCACAGATACGCAGTATTTT. Encoded protein: CASSSHQSRTDTQYF. This sequence joins TRBV7-2 and TRBJ2-3, with no clear D. V was shortened by 4 bases and J by 1 base, with 12 bases between the two germline ends. From germline, CDR1 is SGHTA and CDR2 FQGNSA. There are 15 residues in the CDR3.

CDR3 DNA: TGCAGCGTTGAAAAGGGGGCCGGGCTTGGGGCTTTCTTT. Residues: CSVEKGAGLGAFF. The chain joins TRBV29-1 to TRBJ1-1, with 7 bases lining up with TRBD1. Germline V gene data show CDR1 as SQVTM and CDR2 as ANQGSEA. The CDR3 extends over 13 amino acids. V shed 2 bases and J 11 bases; nucleotides not matched to a gene: 11.

The chain carries TRBV7-2 and TRBJ2-1; 7 bases fit TRBD1. Trimming at V came to 0 bases and at J to 6 bases, leaving 5 bases not matched to a gene. The germline CDR1 and CDR2 sequences are SGHTA and FQGNSA. The CDR3 extends over 15 amino acids. For the CDR3, the DNA is TGTGCCAGCAGCTTAGCGGGACAGTCTATCAATGAGCAGTTCTTC. Translation: CASSLAGQSINEQFF.

The chain combines TRBV19 with TRBJ1-5, with D perhaps matching TRBD1 (6 bases). Germline V gene lookup returns CDR1 LNHDA and CDR2 SQIVND (reference sequence). The CDR3 spans 14 residues. V lost 5 bases and J lost 7, with 15 bases in between. CDR3 sequence: CASSPGQSAQPQHF. Written as DNA, the CDR3 is TGTGCCAGTAGTCCGGGACAATCAGCCCAGCCCCAGCATTTT.

In its sample, this clone was seen once. The same CDR3 is also encoded by other DNA sequences in this sample. The CDR3 DNA reads TGTGCCACCAGCCGGGACCCCCAAGAGACCCAGTACTTC. Its translation is CATSRDPQETQYF. The V and J genes are TRBV15 and TRBJ2-5; possibly TRBD1 or TRBD2 for D (5 bases each). The length of the CDR3 is 13 residues. Germline V gene data show CDR1 as LNHNV and CDR2 as YYDKDF (reference sequence). V was cut by 5 bases and J by 1 base, with 8 bases left in between.

The sample holds a few counts of this clone. The rearrangement links TRBV4-3 to TRBJ1-1; D is uncertain. V lost 0 bases to trimming and J lost 3 bases, with 11 bases between them. The germline V gene has CDR1 LGHNA and CDR2 YSLEER. CDR3 length equals 15 residues. The CDR3 spells CASSQDWSGDTEAFF. The DNA of the CDR3 is TGCGCCAGCAGCCAAGACTGGTCAGGAGACACTGAAGCTTTCTTT.

The rearrangement joins TRBV5-1 to TRBJ2-7; D remains unclear. There are 13 residues in the CDR3. Between the trimmed V and J ends, which lost 5 bases and 0 bases, there was a span of 9 bases. Germline V gives CDR1 SGHRS, CDR2 YFSETQ. CDR3 coding DNA: TGCGCCAGCAGTTCGGACGGCTCCTACGAGCAGTACTTC. This translates into CASSSDGSYEQYF.

The chain is built from TRBV28 and TRBJ1-2; 9 bases map to TRBD1. In germline, CDR1 is MDHEN, CDR2 SYDVKM. V lost 6 bases and J lost 1; bases outside the gene matches: 6. CDR3 length equals 15 residues. DNA for the CDR3: TGTGCCAGCAGATTACAGGGGGCGGTTAACTATGGCTACACCTTC. Protein product: CASRLQGAVNYGYTF.